The source of this T cell receptor (beta chain) is a study of beta chain features in type 1 diabetes. General study points: The study found moderately but significantly shorter TCRB CDR3s in all four CD4+ subsets of Type 1 diabetes patients. TCRB repertoires of naive, central memory and Treg cells appeared more similar among patients than among healthy donors. Fewer junction insertions and more nucleotide deletions appeared in type 1 diabetes patients.

Expressed TCRB transcripts got sequenced, as all isolated RNA was reverse transcribed. Method: immunoSEQ multiplex PCR; TCRdb's copy keeps in-frame clones and lacks some. In the table there are 680,000 or so clones, 15% of which are singletons. The germline V gene encodes CDR1 SEHNR and CDR2 FQNEAQ (reference sequence). V lost 0 bases and J lost 2, with 11 bases in between. This CDR3 region has 15 residues. Comment on this clone: Its antigen is currently unknown.

This TCR was sampled from a young man in good health. The chain uses TRBV7-9 and TRBJ2-7; no firm D call. Sample: naive CD4+ T cells from blood. CDR3 sequence reads: CASSLAVKGTYEQYF. As DNA, the CDR3 is TGTGCCAGCAGCTTAGCAGTCAAGGGAACCTACGAGCAGTACTTC.